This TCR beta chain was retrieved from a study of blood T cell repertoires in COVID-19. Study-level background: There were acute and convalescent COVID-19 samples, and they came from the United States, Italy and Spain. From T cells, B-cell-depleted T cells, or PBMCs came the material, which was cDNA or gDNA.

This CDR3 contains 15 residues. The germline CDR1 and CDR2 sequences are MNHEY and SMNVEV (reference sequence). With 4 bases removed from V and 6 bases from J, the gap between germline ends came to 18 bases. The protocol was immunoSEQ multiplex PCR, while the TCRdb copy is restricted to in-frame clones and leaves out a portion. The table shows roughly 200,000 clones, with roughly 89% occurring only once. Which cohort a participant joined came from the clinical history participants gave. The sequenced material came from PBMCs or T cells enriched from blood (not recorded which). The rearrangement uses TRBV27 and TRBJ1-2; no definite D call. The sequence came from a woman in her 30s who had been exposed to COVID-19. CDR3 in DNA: TGTGCCAGCAGTTACCTCATCCCGCCCGGGGATGGCTACACCTTC. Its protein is CASSYLIPPGDGYTF.